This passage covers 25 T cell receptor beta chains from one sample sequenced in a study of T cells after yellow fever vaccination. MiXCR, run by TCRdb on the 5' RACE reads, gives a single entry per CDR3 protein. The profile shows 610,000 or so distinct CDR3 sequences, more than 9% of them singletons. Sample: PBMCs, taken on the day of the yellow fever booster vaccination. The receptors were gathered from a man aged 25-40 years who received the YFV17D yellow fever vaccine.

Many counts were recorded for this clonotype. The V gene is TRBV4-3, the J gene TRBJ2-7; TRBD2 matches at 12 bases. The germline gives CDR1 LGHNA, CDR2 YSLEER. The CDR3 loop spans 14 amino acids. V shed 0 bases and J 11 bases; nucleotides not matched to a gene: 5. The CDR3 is CASSQDQTSGSKYF. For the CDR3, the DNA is TGCGCCAGCAGCCAAGATCAGACTAGCGGGAGCAAGTACTTC.

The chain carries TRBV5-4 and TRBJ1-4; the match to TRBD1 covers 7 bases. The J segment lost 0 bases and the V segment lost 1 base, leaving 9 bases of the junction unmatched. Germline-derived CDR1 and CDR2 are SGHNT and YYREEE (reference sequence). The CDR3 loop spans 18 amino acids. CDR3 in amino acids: CASSLKTGSTATNEKLFF. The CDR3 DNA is TGTGCCAGCAGCTTGAAGACAGGGTCGACCGCAACTAATGAAAAACTGTTTTTT.

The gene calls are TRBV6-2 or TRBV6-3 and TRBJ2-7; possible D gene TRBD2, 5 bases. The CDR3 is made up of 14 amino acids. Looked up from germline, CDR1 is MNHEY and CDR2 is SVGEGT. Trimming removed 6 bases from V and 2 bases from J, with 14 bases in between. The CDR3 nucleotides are TGTGCCAGCAGACCAATAACCGGGACCTACGAGCAGTACTTC. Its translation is CASRPITGTYEQYF.

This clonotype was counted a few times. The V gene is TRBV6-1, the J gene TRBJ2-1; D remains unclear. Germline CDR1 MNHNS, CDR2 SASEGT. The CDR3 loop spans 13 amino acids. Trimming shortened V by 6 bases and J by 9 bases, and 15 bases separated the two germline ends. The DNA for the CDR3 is TGTGCCAGCAGCCACGGCCCCCCGGGTGAGCAGTTCTTC. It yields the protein CASSHGPPGEQFF.

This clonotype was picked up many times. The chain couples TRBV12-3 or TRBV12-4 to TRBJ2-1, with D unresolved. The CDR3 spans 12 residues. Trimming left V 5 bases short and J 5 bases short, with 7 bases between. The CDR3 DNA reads TGTGCCAGCAGTCAGGTCGACAATGAGCAGTTCTTC. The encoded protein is CASSQVDNEQFF.

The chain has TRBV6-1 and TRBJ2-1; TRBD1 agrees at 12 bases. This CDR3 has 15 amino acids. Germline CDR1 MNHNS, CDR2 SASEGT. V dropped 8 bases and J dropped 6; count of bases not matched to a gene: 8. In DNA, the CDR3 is TGTGCCAGCGGAACTGGGGACAGGGGGCTCAATGAGCAGTTCTTC. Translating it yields CASGTGDRGLNEQFF.

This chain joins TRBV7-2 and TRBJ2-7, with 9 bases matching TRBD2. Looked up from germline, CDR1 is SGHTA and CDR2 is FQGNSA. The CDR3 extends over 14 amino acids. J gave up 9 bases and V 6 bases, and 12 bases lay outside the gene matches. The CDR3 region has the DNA TGTGCCAGCAGTACCGGGACTAGCAGCTCGGGGCAGTACTTC. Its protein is CASSTGTSSSGQYF.

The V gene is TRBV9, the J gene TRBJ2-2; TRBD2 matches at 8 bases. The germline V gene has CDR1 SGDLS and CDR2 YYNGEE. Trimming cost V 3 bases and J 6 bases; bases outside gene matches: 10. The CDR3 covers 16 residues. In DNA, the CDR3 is TGTGCCAGCAGCGCCCCGGGACTAGAGTTCGCCGGGGAGCTGTTTTTT. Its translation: CASSAPGLEFAGELFF.

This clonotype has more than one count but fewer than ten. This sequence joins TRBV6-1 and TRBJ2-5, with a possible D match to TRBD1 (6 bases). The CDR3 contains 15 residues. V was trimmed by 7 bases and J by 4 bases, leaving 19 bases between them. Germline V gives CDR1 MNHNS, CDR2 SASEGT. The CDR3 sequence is CASKHGRGAGETQYF. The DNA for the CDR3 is TGTGCCAGCAAACATGGCAGGGGCGCTGGAGAGACCCAGTACTTC.

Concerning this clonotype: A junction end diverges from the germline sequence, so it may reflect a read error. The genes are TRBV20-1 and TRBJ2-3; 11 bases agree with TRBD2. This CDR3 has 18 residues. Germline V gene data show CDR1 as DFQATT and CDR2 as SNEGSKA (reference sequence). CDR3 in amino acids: CCASGGTSGALGTDTQYF. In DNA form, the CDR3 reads TGCTGTGCCTCAGGAGGGACTAGCGGAGCCCTCGGCACAGATACGCAGTATTTT.

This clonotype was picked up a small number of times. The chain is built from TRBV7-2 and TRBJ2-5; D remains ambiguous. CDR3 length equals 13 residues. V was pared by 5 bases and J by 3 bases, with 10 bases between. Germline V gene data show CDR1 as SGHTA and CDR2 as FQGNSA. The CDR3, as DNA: TGTGCCAGCAGCCCCCTTTCCGAAGAGACCCAGTACTTC. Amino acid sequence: CASSPLSEETQYF.

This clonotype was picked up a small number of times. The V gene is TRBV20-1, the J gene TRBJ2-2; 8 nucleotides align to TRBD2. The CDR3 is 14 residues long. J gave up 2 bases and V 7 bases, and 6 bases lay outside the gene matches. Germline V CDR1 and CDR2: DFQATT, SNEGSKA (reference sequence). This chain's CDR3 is CSVTSGFNTGELFF. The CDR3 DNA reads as TGCAGTGTAACTAGCGGCTTCAACACCGGGGAGCTGTTTTTT.

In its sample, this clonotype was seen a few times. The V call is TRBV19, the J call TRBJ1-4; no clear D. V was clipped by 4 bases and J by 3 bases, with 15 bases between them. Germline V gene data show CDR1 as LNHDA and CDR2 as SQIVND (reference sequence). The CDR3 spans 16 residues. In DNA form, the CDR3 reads TGTGCCAGTAGTAATCCAGGCGGGCCGGCTAATGAAAAACTGTTTTTT. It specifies CASSNPGGPANEKLFF.

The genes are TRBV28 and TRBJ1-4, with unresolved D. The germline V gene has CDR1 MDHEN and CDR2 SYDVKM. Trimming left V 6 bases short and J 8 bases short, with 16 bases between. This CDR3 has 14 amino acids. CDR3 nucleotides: TGTGCCAGCAGACCCCGGGGTATTTACGAAAAACTGTTTTTT. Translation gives CASRPRGIYEKLFF.

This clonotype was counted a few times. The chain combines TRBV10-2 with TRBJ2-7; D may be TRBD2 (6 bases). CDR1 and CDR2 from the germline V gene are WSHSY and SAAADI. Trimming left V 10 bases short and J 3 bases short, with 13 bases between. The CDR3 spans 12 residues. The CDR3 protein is CATQGGGYEQYF. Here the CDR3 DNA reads TGCGCCACCCAGGGAGGCGGCTACGAGCAGTACTTC.

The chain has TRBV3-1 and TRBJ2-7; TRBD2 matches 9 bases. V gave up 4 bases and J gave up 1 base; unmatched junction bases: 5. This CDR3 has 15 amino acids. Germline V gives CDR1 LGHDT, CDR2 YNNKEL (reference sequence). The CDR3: CASSPELAGSYEQYF. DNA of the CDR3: TGTGCCAGCAGCCCCGAGCTAGCGGGATCCTACGAGCAGTACTTC.

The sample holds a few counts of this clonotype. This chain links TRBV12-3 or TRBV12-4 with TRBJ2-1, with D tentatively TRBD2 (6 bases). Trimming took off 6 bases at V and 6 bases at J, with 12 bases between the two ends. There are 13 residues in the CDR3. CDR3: CASRLALFNEQFF. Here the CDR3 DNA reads TGTGCCAGCAGACTAGCCTTATTCAATGAGCAGTTCTTC.

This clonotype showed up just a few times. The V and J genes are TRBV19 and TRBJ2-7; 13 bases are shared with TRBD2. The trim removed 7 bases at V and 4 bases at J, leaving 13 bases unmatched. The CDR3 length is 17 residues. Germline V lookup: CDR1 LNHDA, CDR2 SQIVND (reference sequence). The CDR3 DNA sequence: TGTGCCAGTACCAAAGGGTTTCGACTAGCGGGAGGTTACGAGCAGTACTTC. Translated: CASTKGFRLAGGYEQYF. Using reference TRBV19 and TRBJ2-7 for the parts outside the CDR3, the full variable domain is DGGITQSPKYLFRKEGQNVTLSCEQNLNHDAMYWYRQDPGQGLRLIYYSQIVNDFQKGDIAEGYSVSREKKESFPLTVTSAQKNPTAFYLCASTKGFRLAGGYEQYFGPGTRLTVT.

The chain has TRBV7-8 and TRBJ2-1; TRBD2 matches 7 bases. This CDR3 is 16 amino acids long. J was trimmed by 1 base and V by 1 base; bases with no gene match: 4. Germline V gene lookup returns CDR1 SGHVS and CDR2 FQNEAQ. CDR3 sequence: CASSLVGSGSYNEQFF. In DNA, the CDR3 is TGTGCCAGCAGCTTAGTAGGTAGCGGGTCCTACAATGAGCAGTTCTTC.

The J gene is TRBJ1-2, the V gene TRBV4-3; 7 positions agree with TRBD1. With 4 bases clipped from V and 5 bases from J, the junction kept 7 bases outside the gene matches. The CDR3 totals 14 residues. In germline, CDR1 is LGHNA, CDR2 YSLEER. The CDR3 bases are TGCGCCAGCAGCCCAAAGGGGGCAGGGTATGGCTACACCTTC. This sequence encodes CASSPKGAGYGYTF.

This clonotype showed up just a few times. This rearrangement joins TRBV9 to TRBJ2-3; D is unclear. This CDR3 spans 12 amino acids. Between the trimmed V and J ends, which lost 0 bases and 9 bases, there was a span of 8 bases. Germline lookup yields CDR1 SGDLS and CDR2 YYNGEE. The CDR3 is CASSVVLGTQYF. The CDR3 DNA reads TGTGCCAGCAGCGTAGTGTTGGGGACGCAGTATTTT.

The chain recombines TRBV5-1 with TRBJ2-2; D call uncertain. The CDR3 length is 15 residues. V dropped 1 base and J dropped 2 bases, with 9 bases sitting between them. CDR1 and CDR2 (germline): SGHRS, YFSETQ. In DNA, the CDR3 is TGCGCCAGCAGCTTGTCTGCGGTAAACACCGGGGAGCTGTTTTTT. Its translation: CASSLSAVNTGELFF.

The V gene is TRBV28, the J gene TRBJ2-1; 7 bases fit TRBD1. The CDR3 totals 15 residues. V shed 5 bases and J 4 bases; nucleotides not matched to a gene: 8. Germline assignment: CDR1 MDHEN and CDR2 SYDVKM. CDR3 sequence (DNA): TGTGCCAGCAGTCCTATGGGACAGACTTACAATGAGCAGTTCTTC. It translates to CASSPMGQTYNEQFF.

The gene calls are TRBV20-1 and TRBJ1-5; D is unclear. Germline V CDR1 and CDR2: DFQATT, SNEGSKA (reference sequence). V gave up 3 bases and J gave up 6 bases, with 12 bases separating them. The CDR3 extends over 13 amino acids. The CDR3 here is CSARTVRGQPQHF. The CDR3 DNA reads TGCAGTGCTAGGACGGTTCGGGGTCAGCCCCAGCATTTT.

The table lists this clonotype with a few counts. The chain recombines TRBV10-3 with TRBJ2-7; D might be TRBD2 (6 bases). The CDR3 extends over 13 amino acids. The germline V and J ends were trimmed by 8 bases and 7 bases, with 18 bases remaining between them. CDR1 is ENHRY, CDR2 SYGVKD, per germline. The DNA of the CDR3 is TGTGCCATCTTTGAACCGGGACTCTCAGAGCAGTACTTC. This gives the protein CAIFEPGLSEQYF.